This T cell receptor beta chain appears in the sequencing data of a study of shared clonotypes between healthy human individuals. There are 13 residues in the CDR3. The germline V and J ends were trimmed by 5 bases and 5 bases, with 10 bases remaining between them. Germline-derived CDR1 and CDR2 are SGHTA and FQGNSA. Genomic DNA (from each subset) was split evenly across several immunoSEQ plates. TCRdb keeps only in-frame clones here, not all; method: immunoSEQ multiplex PCR. There are fewer than 850,000 clones in the sample; around 72% occur only once, and under 2% lies in the top ten. V usage is TRBV7-2 and J usage is TRBJ1-5; D is unclear. The sample taken for sequencing was memory CD4+ T cells sorted from blood. Regarding subset: CD45RA-negative fraction. This receptor was obtained from a woman in her twenties or thirties in good health. In DNA, the CDR3 is TGTGCCAGCAGCGAGCGGAGGGATCAGCCCCAGCATTTT. Residues: CASSERRDQPQHF.